These T cell receptor beta chains were read from a single sample in a study of cytomegalovirus exposure and HLA in healthy donors. Clones were sequenced by immunoSEQ multiplex PCR, and TCRdb holds only the in-frame ones, with some missing. The data contain some 150,000 clones, roughly 79% of them seen just once; the ten biggest clones take up 1.1% to 1.5%. The sample comprised PBMCs. Receptor source: a woman aged 40-49 years in good health and CMV-seronegative. Each CDR3 is given with its conserved first and last residue. Each record gives: clone size, V gene, D gene, J gene, CDR3 protein, CDR3 DNA. D genes are given only for firm matches. Where a row states a size, it is once, few, many or the class of an expanded clone; other rows omit it.

size: .
V: TRBV10-3
D: .
J: TRBJ1-3
CDR3: CAISESGRGNTIYF
DNA: TGTGCCATCAGTGAGTCCGGCAGGGGAAACACCATATATTTT

size: .
V: TRBV7-9
D: TRBD1
J: TRBJ1-2
CDR3: CASSSEGTGDGYTF
DNA: TGTGCCAGCAGCTCAGAAGGGACAGGGGACGGCTACACCTTC

size: .
V: TRBV7-7
D: TRBD1
J: TRBJ2-5
CDR3: CASSSDRGTQETQYF
DNA: TGTGCTAGCAGCTCTGACAGGGGAACCCAAGAGACCCAGTACTTC

size: .
V: TRBV6-1
D: TRBD1
J: TRBJ1-1
CDR3: CASRGQKRYGTEAFF
DNA: TGTGCCAGCAGGGGACAGAAGAGGTACGGCACTGAAGCTTTCTTT

size: few
V: TRBV27
D: .
J: TRBJ1-2
CDR3: CASSPYQGSGGYTF
DNA: TGTGCCAGCAGTCCCTATCAGGGTAGCGGCGGCTACACCTTC

size: .
V: TRBV13
D: .
J: TRBJ2-1
CDR3: CASSLGRESYNEQFF
DNA: TGTGCCAGCAGCCTGGGGCGGGAATCCTACAATGAGCAGTTCTTC

size: .
V: TRBV7-9
D: TRBD1
J: TRBJ2-3
CDR3: CASSLTGQGGTDTQYF
DNA: TGTGCCAGCAGCTTGACCGGACAGGGGGGCACAGATACGCAGTATTTT

size: .
V: TRBV2
D: .
J: TRBJ1-1
CDR3: CASISPDWDKDPAFF
DNA: TGTGCCAGCATTTCCCCCGATTGGGACAAGGACCCAGCTTTCTTT

size: .
V: TRBV4-3
D: TRBD1
J: TRBJ1-1
CDR3: CASSQGTGVNTEAFF
DNA: TGCGCCAGCAGCCAAGGTACAGGGGTGAACACTGAAGCTTTCTTT

size: few
V: TRBV27
D: TRBD1
J: TRBJ2-1
CDR3: CASSLFHPPAGGSSNEQFF
DNA: TGTGCCAGCAGTTTATTTCACCCCCCCGCAGGGGGTTCCAGCAATGAGCAGTTCTTC

size: once
V: TRBV6-1
D: TRBD2
J: TRBJ2-1
CDR3: CASSEGGGGAFNEQFF
DNA: TGTGCCAGCAGTGAAGGGGGCGGGGGGGCCTTCAATGAGCAGTTCTTC

size: .
V: TRBV5-6
D: .
J: TRBJ2-3
CDR3: CASSRGASTDTQYF
DNA: TGTGCCAGCAGCCGGGGGGCTAGCACAGATACGCAGTATTTT

size: once
V: TRBV2
D: TRBD2
J: TRBJ2-5
CDR3: CASSEEGTSGDLTQYF
DNA: TGTGCCAGCAGTGAAGAGGGGACTAGCGGGGACCTGACCCAGTACTTC

size: .
V: TRBV6-1
D: .
J: TRBJ2-7
CDR3: CASSERTASEQYF
DNA: TGTGCCAGCAGTGAGAGGACAGCGTCGGAGCAGTACTTC

size: .
V: TRBV6-1
D: TRBD1
J: TRBJ2-3
CDR3: CASSEDRLRDTQYF
DNA: TGTGCCAGCAGTGAGGACAGGTTACGGGATACGCAGTATTTT

size: .
V: TRBV28
D: .
J: TRBJ1-5
CDR3: CASSFRGSPQPQHF
DNA: TGTGCCAGCAGTTTTAGGGGATCACCTCAGCCCCAGCATTTT

size: .
V: TRBV4-3
D: .
J: TRBJ2-2
CDR3: CASSQEQGGVGELFF
DNA: TGCGCCAGCAGCCAAGAACAGGGAGGGGTCGGGGAGCTGTTTTTT

size: .
V: TRBV10-3
D: TRBD2
J: TRBJ2-2
CDR3: CAISETSGGAAGELFF
DNA: TGTGCCATCAGTGAGACTAGCGGGGGGGCCGCCGGGGAGCTGTTTTTT

size: .
V: TRBV9
D: .
J: TRBJ2-3
CDR3: CASSVVGRRDTDTQYF
DNA: TGTGCCAGCAGCGTAGTCGGGCGACGGGACACAGATACGCAGTATTTT

size: .
V: TRBV7-2
D: .
J: TRBJ2-3
CDR3: CASSLQRLDGGRTDTQYF
DNA: TGTGCCAGCAGCTTACAGCGGCTCGACGGGGGACGCACAGATACGCAGTATTTT

size: few
V: TRBV7-2
D: .
J: TRBJ1-1
CDR3: CASSSQIAVNTEAFF
DNA: TGTGCCAGCAGCTCCCAGATCGCAGTGAACACTGAAGCTTTCTTT

size: .
V: TRBV27
D: .
J: TRBJ2-7
CDR3: CASSPLGSASSYEQYF
DNA: TGTGCCAGCAGCCCCCTGGGTAGCGCCAGCTCCTACGAGCAGTACTTC

size: few
V: TRBV2
D: TRBD1
J: TRBJ1-1
CDR3: CASIPGQGHEAFF
DNA: TGTGCCAGCATTCCCGGACAGGGACATGAAGCTTTCTTT

size: .
V: TRBV7-9
D: .
J: TRBJ1-4
CDR3: CASSLAGAGEKLFF
DNA: TGTGCCAGCAGCTTAGCGGGGGCCGGGGAAAAACTGTTTTTT

size: .
V: TRBV6-1
D: TRBD1
J: TRBJ1-4
CDR3: CASLGTGGGEKLFF
DNA: TGTGCCAGCCTCGGGACAGGGGGCGGTGAAAAACTGTTTTTT

size: .
V: TRBV5-6
D: .
J: TRBJ1-2
CDR3: CASSSGDYGYTF
DNA: TGTGCCAGCAGCTCGGGGGACTATGGCTACACCTTC

size: .
V: TRBV27
D: .
J: TRBJ1-3
CDR3: CASSSTVGNTIYF
DNA: TGTGCCAGCAGTTCGACAGTTGGAAACACCATATATTTT

size: .
V: TRBV6-5
D: TRBD1
J: TRBJ2-7
CDR3: CASSYYRGPSYEQYF
DNA: TGTGCCAGCAGTTACTACAGGGGGCCCTCCTACGAGCAGTACTTC

size: .
V: TRBV5-4
D: .
J: TRBJ1-2
CDR3: CASSLEQTNYGYTF
DNA: TGTGCCAGCAGCTTGGAACAGACAAACTATGGCTACACCTTC

size: .
V: TRBV5-1
D: .
J: TRBJ2-5
CDR3: CASSRTGGIQETQYF
DNA: TGCGCCAGCAGCCGAACCGGAGGGATCCAAGAGACCCAGTACTTC

size: .
V: TRBV6-1
D: TRBD1
J: TRBJ2-1
CDR3: CASSDGQGLRNEQFF
DNA: TGTGCCAGCAGTGACGGACAGGGGCTGAGGAATGAGCAGTTCTTC

size: .
V: TRBV5-1
D: TRBD1
J: TRBJ1-2
CDR3: CASSSGQQGAYGYTF
DNA: TGCGCCAGCAGCTCGGGACAACAGGGGGCCTATGGCTACACCTTC

size: .
V: TRBV27
D: TRBD1
J: TRBJ1-5
CDR3: CASSPRTGEWWQPQHF
DNA: TGTGCCAGCAGTCCAAGGACAGGGGAATGGTGGCAGCCCCAGCATTTT

size: .
V: TRBV5-5
D: .
J: TRBJ1-1
CDR3: CASSLDRYMNTEAFF
DNA: TGTGCCAGCAGCTTGGACAGGTACATGAACACTGAAGCTTTCTTT

size: .
V: TRBV29-1
D: TRBD2
J: TRBJ2-3
CDR3: CSVELRGGPDTQYF
DNA: TGCAGCGTTGAGCTACGGGGGGGACCAGATACGCAGTATTTT

size: .
V: TRBV7-9
D: .
J: TRBJ1-4
CDR3: CASFNGTNEKLFF
DNA: TGTGCCAGCTTCAACGGGACTAATGAAAAACTGTTTTTT

size: .
V: TRBV4-3
D: .
J: TRBJ1-1
CDR3: CASSQESGSFTEAFF
DNA: TGCGCCAGCAGCCAAGAATCAGGGTCCTTCACTGAAGCTTTCTTT

size: .
V: TRBV4-2
D: TRBD2
J: TRBJ2-3
CDR3: CASSQEGPGTSGASDTQYF
DNA: TGTGCCAGCAGCCAAGAGGGCCCCGGGACTAGCGGGGCCTCAGATACGCAGTATTTT

size: .
V: TRBV28
D: TRBD1
J: TRBJ1-2
CDR3: CASSSGTGRGYTF
DNA: TGTGCCAGCAGCTCCGGGACAGGGCGAGGCTACACCTTC

size: .
V: TRBV7-2
D: TRBD2
J: TRBJ2-5
CDR3: CASSYGPSTSGGAETQYF
DNA: TGTGCCAGCAGCTACGGACCCTCGACTAGCGGGGGGGCGGAGACCCAGTACTTC

size: .
V: TRBV30
D: .
J: TRBJ1-1
CDR3: CAWGQMNTEAFF
DNA: TGTGCCTGGGGACAGATGAACACTGAAGCTTTCTTT

size: few
V: TRBV10-3
D: TRBD2
J: TRBJ2-3
CDR3: CAIRAGGQVDTQYF
DNA: TGTGCCATCAGAGCGGGGGGGCAGGTAGATACGCAGTATTTT

size: once
V: TRBV27
D: TRBD2
J: TRBJ2-7
CDR3: CASSFGSGGFEQYF
DNA: TGTGCCAGCAGTTTCGGTAGCGGGGGTTTCGAGCAGTACTTC

size: .
V: TRBV5-4
D: .
J: TRBJ1-6
CDR3: CASSSPMGSSYNSPLHF
DNA: TGTGCCAGCAGCTCGCCCATGGGCAGCTCCTATAATTCACCCCTCCACTTT

size: .
V: TRBV7-9
D: TRBD2
J: TRBJ2-7
CDR3: CASSMGLAGGYEQYF
DNA: TGTGCCAGCAGCATGGGACTAGCGGGGGGCTACGAGCAGTACTTC

size: .
V: TRBV12-5
D: .
J: TRBJ1-3
CDR3: CASGLGMDFSGNTIYF
DNA: TGTGCTAGTGGTTTGGGGATGGACTTCTCTGGAAACACCATATATTTT

size: .
V: TRBV2
D: TRBD1
J: TRBJ2-1
CDR3: CASSELVSGTGQRRQFF
DNA: TGTGCCAGCAGTGAATTGGTTAGTGGGACAGGGCAGAGGAGGCAGTTCTTC

size: few
V: TRBV5-8
D: TRBD1
J: TRBJ2-7
CDR3: CASSRTGPYEQYF
DNA: TGTGCCAGCAGCAGGACAGGGCCCTACGAGCAGTACTTC